This entry describes one TCR beta chain. This clonotype was seen repeatedly, ten times or more. This clone's antigen is unknown. Base qualities are not provided; no much larger clone lies one nucleotide away. Explained via the paper, the time point label denotes: pre-sensitization, week 0. The sample's treatment or condition label, decoded: therapeutic diphenylcyclopropenone sensitization with weekly scalp DPC. At every patch-test visit, the blood draw took place before the patch test was put on. Patients were eligible if aged 18 to 70, diagnosed with alopecia and judged suitable for DPC therapy, and pregnant patients were excluded. Total RNA was isolated from unfractionated whole blood collected in Tempus Blood RNA tubes. The entry originates in a study of human T cells and chemical hapten exposure (dated by TCRdb to the early 2020s). Notes on the research overall: For sensitization, 2% DPC in acetone was applied to a roughly 2 cm by roughly 2 cm area of upper inner arm skin. Throughout the study period of around 24 weeks, patients also received therapeutic DPC doses to the scalp every week. Patch tests used Finn chambers with 0.01% DPC on the upper back, scored after 6 days by International Contact Dermatitis Research Group standards. The mostly female patient cohort included alopecia areata with under or over 50% scalp involvement, alopecia totalis and alopecia universalis. The libraries were sequenced as a pool, and the TCR yield per sample differed mostly because of small variations in library volumes within the pool. Peripheral blood TCR repertoire changes were tracked in vivo in alopecia patients during primary and secondary sensitization to the hapten diphenylcyclopropenone (DPC). Blood was sampled from patients pre-sensitization (week 0) and at 2, 6 and about 24 weeks after DPC sensitization. Approximately 30 alopecia patients provided blood for TCR sequencing at one to four time points (pre-sensitization, 2, 6 and 24 weeks). The full study reports these points: All patients had alopecia, a presumed autoimmune disease, so their immune response might differ from that of healthy individuals. Expanded TCRs formed significantly more large CDR3 similarity clusters than pre-sensitization or healthy control sets, consistent with antigen-driven responses. The number of TCRs above 1 in 1000 frequency did not change with DPC sensitization; there was no evidence of global repertoire structure alterations. After repeated subsampling, changes were observed in the strength of the expansion versus patch-test correlation and in the threshold at which the correlation became significant. Patch test score was positively correlated with the number of PT1 expanded TCRs, with significance at thresholds 8, 16 and 32 but not at 4.

Library preparation employed RACE. Sequenced on a NextSeq 500. During library preparation, unique molecular identifiers were attached to individual cDNA molecules so that TCRs could be counted in a quantitative, reproducible way. Each blood RNA sample was used to sequence both TCR alpha and TCR beta chains. Per the original workflow: A median of about 100,000 TCRs per sample was observed, with a range of about 23,224 to 690,600. The Decombinator software suite was used to annotate the V, J and CDR3 of the TCR reads. For PS versus PT1 abundance plots, all samples were subsampled to the same number of TCRs (28,000). TCRs were defined as expanded if absent before sensitization and observed at least eight times at the 2-week time point. TCRdb reran the public reads through fastp at Q25 and MiXCR, keeping productive beta chains. Rows matching on CDR3 protein sequence are summarized as one entry with the most common DNA and genes. TCRdb's processing, not the authors' own work, is the source of the V and J calls. The sample profile shows about 120,000 distinct CDR3 sequences; about 13% of them were found once. The leading ten clones occupy around 2.8% of the sample.

The specimen was whole blood, collected in connection with sensitization to the hapten diphenylcyclopropenone (DPC). This receptor was taken from a woman aged 18-29 years with alopecia areata. Some clones in this sample may be carry-over from other donors' samples.

The CDR3 corresponds to CASSLSGGWSNEQFF. The nucleotide sequence reads TGTGCCAGCAGCCTATCGGGGGGGTGGTCCAATGAGCAGTTCTTC. The chain was built from TRBV11-3 and TRBJ2-1, and TRBD2 aligns with 8 junction nucleotides. Relative to germline, V is missing 5 bases and J is missing 6 bases, with 9 bases of the junction outside any gene match. CDR1 and CDR2 are read off the germline V gene as SGHNT and YENEEA. Counted from cysteine to phenylalanine, this CDR3 has 15 amino acids. Only the CDR3 region is kept as DNA, spanning 45 bases read in frame from base 1. Here the CDR3 is joined to the reference TRBV11-3 and TRBJ2-1 genes, and the full variable domain is: EAGVVQSPRYKIIEKKQPVAFWCNPISGHNTLYWYLQNLGQGPELLIRYENEEAVDDSQLPKDRFSAERLKGVDSTLKIQPAELGDSAVYLCASSLSGGWSNEQFFGPGTRLTVL.